This TCR beta chain was sequenced in a study of cytomegalovirus exposure and HLA in healthy donors. The study's findings and limits: What TCR beta sequences reportedly achieved was accurate prediction of HLA-A and HLA-B alleles in most subjects. CMV serostatus alone was available as immune exposure information.

The PCR contained 60 Vbeta and 13 Jbeta primers. In the authors' methods: Per a later analysis, the number of unique TCR beta chains was some 82 million, of which around 9.9 million were shared. Sequencing used immunoSEQ multiplex PCR; TCRdb keeps in-frame clones, though not all of them. D and trimming were read from the DNA, whereas the V and J calls and clone size are those reported in that table. The data show 140,000 to 150,000 clones, with more than 9.5% seen just once and 1.8% held by the top ten. CDR1 and CDR2 (germline): SQVTM, ANQGSEA. The CDR3 sequence is 15 residues long. Trimming pared 6 bases from V and 0 bases from J, leaving 14 bases between. As regards this clone: What it binds is unknown.

This chain links TRBV29-1 with TRBJ1-4, with D perhaps TRBD1 (6 bases). Sequences were obtained from PBMCs. The clonotype comes from a man aged 50 or older in good health and CMV-seronegative. In nucleotides, the CDR3 is TGCAGCGTGAGGGGGTATGGGGCAACTAATGAAAAACTGTTTTTT. It yields the protein CSVRGYGATNEKLFF.